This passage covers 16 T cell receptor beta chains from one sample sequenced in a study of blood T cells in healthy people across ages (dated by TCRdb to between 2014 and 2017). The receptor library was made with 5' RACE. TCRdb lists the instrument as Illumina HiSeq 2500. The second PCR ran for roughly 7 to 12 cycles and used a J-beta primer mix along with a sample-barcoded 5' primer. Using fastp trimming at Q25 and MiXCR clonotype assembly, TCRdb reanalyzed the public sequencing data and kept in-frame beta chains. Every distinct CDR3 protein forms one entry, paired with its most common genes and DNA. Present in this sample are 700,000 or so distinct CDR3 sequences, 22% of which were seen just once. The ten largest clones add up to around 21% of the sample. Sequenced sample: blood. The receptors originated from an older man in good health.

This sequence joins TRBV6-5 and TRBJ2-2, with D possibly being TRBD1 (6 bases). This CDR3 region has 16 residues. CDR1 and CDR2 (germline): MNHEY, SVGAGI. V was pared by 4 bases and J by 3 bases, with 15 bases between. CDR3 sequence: CASSSASTGYTGELFF. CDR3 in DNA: TGTGCCAGCAGTTCCGCAAGTACAGGGTACACCGGGGAGCTGTTTTTT.

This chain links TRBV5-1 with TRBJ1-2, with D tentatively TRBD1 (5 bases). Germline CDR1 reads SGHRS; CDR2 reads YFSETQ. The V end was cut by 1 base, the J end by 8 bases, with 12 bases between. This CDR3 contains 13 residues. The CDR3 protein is CASSLLGERGYTF. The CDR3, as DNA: TGCGCCAGCAGCTTGTTGGGGGAGCGCGGCTACACCTTC.

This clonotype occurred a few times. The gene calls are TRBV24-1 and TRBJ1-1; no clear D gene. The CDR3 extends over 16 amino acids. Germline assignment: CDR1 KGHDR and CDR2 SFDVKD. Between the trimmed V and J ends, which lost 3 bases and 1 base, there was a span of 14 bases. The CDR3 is CATSDIPPPRNTEAFF. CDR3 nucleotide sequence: TGTGCCACCAGTGATATCCCCCCGCCCCGGAACACTGAAGCTTTCTTT.

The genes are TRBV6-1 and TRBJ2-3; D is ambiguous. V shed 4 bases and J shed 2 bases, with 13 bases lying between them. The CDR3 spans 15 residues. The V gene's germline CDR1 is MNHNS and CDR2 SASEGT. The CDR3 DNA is TGTGCCAGCAGTGTAACCAGGTCCTACACAGATACGCAGTATTTT. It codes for CASSVTRSYTDTQYF.

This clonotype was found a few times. The CDR3 loop is CASTRDTATEAFF. The CDR3 coding sequence is TGTGCCAGCACCCGGGACACCGCCACTGAAGCTTTCTTT. The V call is TRBV6-1, the J call TRBJ1-1; a weak D match, TRBD1 (6 bases). Germline CDR1 is MNHNS and CDR2 is SASEGT. CDR3 length: 13 amino acids. Trimming removed 7 bases at V and 4 bases at J, with 13 bases between.

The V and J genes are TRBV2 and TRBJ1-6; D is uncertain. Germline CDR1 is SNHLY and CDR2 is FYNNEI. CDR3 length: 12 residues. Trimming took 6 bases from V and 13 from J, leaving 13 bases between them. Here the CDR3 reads CASSANRNPLHF. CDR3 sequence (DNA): TGTGCCAGCAGCGCGAACAGAAACCCCCTCCACTTT. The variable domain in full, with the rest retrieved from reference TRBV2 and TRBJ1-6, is EPEVTQTPSHQVTQMGQEVILRCVPISNHLYFYWYRQILGQKVEFLVSFYNNEISEKSEIFDDQFSVERPDGSNFTLKIRSTKLEDSAMYFCASSANRNPLHFGNGTRLTVT.

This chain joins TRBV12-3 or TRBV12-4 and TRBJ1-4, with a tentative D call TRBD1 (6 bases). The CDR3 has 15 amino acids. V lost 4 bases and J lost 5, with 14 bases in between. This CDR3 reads CASSSSWGGNEKLFF. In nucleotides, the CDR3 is TGTGCCAGCAGTTCTTCCTGGGGGGGCAATGAAAAACTGTTTTTT.

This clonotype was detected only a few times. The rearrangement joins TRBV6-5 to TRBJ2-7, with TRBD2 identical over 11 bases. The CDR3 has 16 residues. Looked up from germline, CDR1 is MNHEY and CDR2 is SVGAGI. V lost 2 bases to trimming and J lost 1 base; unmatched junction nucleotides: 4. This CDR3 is CASSYASGGLSYEQYF. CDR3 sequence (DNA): TGTGCCAGCAGTTACGCTAGCGGGGGGTTATCCTACGAGCAGTACTTC.

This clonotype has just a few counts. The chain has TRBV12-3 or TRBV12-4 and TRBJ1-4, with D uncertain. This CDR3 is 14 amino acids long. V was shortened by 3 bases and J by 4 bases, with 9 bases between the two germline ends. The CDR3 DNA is TGTGCCAGCAGTTTTGGGAGAAATAATGAAAAACTGTTTTTT. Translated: CASSFGRNNEKLFF.

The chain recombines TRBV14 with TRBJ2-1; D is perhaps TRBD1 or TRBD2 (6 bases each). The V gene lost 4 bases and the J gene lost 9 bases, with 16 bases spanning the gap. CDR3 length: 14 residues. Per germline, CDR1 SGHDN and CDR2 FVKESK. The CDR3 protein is CASSLRGQRGEQFF. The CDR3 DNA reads TGTGCCAGCAGCCTCCGGGGGCAGCGAGGTGAGCAGTTCTTC.

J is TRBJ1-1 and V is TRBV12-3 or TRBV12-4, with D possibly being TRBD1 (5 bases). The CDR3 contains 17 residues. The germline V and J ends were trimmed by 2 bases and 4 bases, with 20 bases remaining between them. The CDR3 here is CASSLFVFRGEVTEAFF. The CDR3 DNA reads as TGTGCCAGCAGTTTATTTGTCTTTCGGGGGGAAGTCACTGAAGCTTTCTTT.

The CDR3 DNA reads as TGCAGTGCACAGAGGGGGACGGTAAGAAGCACAGATACGCAGTATTTT. It yields the protein CSAQRGTVRSTDTQYF. V gene TRBV20-1 combines with J gene TRBJ2-3; the D gene is possibly TRBD1 (6 bases). There are 16 residues in the CDR3. Per germline, CDR1 DFQATT and CDR2 SNEGSKA (reference sequence). V gave up 6 bases and J gave up 0 bases, with 19 bases separating them.

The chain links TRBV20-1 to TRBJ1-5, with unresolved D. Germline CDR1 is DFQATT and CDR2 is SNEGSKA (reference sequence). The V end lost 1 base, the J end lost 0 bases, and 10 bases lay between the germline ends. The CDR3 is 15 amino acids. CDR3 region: CSARAGGYSNQPQHF. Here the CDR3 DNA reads TGCAGTGCTAGAGCGGGAGGCTATAGCAATCAGCCCCAGCATTTT.

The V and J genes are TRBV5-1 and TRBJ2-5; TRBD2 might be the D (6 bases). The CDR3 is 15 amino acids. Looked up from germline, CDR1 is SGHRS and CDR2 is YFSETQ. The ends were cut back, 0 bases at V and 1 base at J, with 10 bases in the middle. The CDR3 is CASSLAVGGQETQYF. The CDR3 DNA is TGCGCCAGCAGCTTGGCCGTGGGGGGCCAAGAGACCCAGTACTTC.

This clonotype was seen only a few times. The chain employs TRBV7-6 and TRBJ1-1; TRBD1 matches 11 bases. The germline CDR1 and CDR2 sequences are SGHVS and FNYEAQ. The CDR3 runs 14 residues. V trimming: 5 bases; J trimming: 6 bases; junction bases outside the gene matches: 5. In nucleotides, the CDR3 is TGTGCCAGCAGCCGGGACAGGGGGTTCTCTGAAGCTTTCTTT. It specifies CASSRDRGFSEAFF.

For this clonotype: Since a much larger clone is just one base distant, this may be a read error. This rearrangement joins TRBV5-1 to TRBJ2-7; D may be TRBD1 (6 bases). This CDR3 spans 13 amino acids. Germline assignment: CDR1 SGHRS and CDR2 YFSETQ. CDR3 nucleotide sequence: TGCACCAGCTCTATAACAGGGAACTACGAGCAGTACTTC. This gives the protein CTSSITGNYEQYF.